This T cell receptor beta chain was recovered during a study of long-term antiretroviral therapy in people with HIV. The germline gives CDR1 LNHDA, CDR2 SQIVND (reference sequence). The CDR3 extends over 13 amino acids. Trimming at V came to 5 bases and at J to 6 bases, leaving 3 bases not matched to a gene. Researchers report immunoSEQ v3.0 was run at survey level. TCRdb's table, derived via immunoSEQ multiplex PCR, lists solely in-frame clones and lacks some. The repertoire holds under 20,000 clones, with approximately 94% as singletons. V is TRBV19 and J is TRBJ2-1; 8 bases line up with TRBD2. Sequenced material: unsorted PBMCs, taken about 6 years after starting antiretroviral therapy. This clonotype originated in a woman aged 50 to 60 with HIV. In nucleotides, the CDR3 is TGTGCCAGTAGTTGGACTAGCTCCAATGAGCAGTTCTTC. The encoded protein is CASSWTSSNEQFF.